This TCR beta chain was identified in a study of blood T cell repertoires in COVID-19. Across the whole study: PBMCs, B-cell-depleted T cells, or T cells were the source of the cDNA or gDNA that made up the material.

Germline CDR1 is SGHNT and CDR2 is YENEEA. This CDR3 has 14 residues. V dropped 1 base and J dropped 8; count of bases not matched to a gene: 7. Using immunoSEQ multiplex PCR, the repertoire was profiled, and TCRdb retains in-frame clones only, with some absent. The data show about 80,000 clones, more than 70% seen once. The TCR comes from an elderly woman with acute or convalescent COVID-19. Sequenced input: peripheral blood. The chain links TRBV11-3 to TRBJ1-1, with 7 bases lining up with TRBD1. The CDR3: CASSLGTGVHEAFF. DNA of the CDR3: TGTGCCAGCAGCTTAGGAACAGGGGTCCACGAAGCTTTCTTT.